The present TCR beta chain was sequenced within a study of CD8+CD57+ T cells in acquired aplastic anemia. Study as a whole: DNA from sorted CD4+ and CD8+ cells averaged approximately 3.5 ug.

Germline CDR1 reads SNHLY; CDR2 reads FYNNEI. V shed 4 bases, J shed 0 bases, and the junction held 0 bases outside the gene matches. The CDR3 contains 14 residues. Genomic DNA, the template, was used for profiling of the TCR beta VDJ and CDR3. TCRdb fed the reads into MiXCR, producing one record per CDR3 protein. The data hold about 150,000 distinct CDR3 sequences, with roughly 49% observed a single time. In its sample, this clonotype was seen a few times. As yet, its antigen is unknown. This may be a read error, as it is one base from a much larger clone. General study findings and limits: Between the patient and control groups, CD8+ Simpson's diversity did not differ significantly. Patients shared 25 to 35 CD8+ CDR3 sequences with controls.

It was patients with CD8+CD57+ cell expansion by flow cytometry who were chosen for sequencing. No patient had been given any therapy when blood was sampled. The sequence was collected from a human donor with aplastic anemia. Input material: sorted CD4+, CD8+, or CD8+CD57+ T cells (not recorded which) from PBMCs. The genes are TRBV2 and TRBJ1-3; 7 bases are shared with TRBD1. CDR3 DNA sequence: TGTGCCAGCAGTGGGGACAGCTCTGGAAACACCATATATTTT. This codes for CASSGDSSGNTIYF.